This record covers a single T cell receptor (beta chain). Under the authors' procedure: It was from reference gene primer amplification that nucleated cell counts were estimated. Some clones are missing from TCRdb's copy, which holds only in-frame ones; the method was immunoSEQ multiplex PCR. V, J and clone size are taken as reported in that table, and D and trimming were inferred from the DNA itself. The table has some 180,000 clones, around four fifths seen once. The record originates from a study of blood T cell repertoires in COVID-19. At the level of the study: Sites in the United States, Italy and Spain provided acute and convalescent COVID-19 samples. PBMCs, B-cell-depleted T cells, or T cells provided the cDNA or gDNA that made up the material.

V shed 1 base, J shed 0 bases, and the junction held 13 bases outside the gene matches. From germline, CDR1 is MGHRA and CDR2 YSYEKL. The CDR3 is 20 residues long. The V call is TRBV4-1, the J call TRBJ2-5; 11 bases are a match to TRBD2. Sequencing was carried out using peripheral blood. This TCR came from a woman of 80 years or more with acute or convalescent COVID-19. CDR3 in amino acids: CASSQGRGASGRRYQETQYF. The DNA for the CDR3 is TGCGCCAGCAGCCAAGGCCGTGGGGCTAGCGGGAGGCGGTACCAAGAGACCCAGTACTTC.